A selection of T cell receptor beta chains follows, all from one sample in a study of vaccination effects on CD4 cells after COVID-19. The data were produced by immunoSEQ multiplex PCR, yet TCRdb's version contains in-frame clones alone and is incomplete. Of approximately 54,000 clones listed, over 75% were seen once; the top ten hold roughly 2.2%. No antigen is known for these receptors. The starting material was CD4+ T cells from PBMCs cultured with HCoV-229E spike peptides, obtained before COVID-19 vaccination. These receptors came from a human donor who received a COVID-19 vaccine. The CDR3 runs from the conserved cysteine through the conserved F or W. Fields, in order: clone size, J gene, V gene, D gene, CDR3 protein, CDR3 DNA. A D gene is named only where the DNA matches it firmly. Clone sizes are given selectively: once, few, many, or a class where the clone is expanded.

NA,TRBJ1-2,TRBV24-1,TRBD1,CATSEAGTGTYGYTF,TGTGCCACCAGTGAAGCCGGGACAGGGACCTATGGCTACACCTTC
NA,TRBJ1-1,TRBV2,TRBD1,CASTRTGVLNTEAFF,TGTGCCAGCACCCGGACAGGGGTGCTGAACACTGAAGCTTTCTTT
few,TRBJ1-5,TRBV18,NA,CASSREGNQPQHF,TGTGCCAGCTCACGTGAAGGCAATCAGCCCCAGCATTTT
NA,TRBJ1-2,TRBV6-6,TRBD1,CASGQGQGYTF,TGTGCCAGCGGACAGGGCCAAGGCTACACCTTC
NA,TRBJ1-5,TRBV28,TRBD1,CASSSTGIPQPQHF,TGTGCCAGCAGTTCGACAGGGATCCCCCAGCCCCAGCATTTT
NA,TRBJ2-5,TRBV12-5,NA,CASGFVVATPQETQYF,TGTGCTAGTGGTTTCGTTGTAGCGACACCCCAAGAGACCCAGTACTTC
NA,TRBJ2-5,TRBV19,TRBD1,CASSIGQGSETQYF,TGTGCCAGTAGTATAGGACAGGGCTCAGAGACCCAGTACTTC
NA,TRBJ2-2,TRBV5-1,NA,CASSLAGEIGNTGELFF,TGCGCCAGCAGCTTGGCCGGGGAAATTGGGAACACCGGGGAGCTGTTTTTT
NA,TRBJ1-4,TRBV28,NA,CASRGITNEKLFF,TGTGCCAGCAGAGGCATAACTAATGAAAAACTGTTTTTT
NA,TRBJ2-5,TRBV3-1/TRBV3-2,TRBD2,CASSQAGGHETQYF,TGTGCCAGCAGCCAAGCGGGGGGGCACGAGACCCAGTACTTC
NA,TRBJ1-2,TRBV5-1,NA,CASSFDSNYGYTF,TGCGCCAGCAGCTTCGACAGTAACTATGGCTACACCTTC
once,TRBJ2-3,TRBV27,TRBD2,CASSLRGSGGAPTDTQYF,TGTGCCAGCAGTTTACGGGGAAGCGGGGGCGCGCCCACAGATACGCAGTATTTT
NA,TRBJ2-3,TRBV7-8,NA,CASSLEQGTDTQYF,TGTGCCAGCAGCTTAGAGCAGGGCACAGATACGCAGTATTTT
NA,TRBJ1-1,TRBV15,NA,CATSRVGIGAEAFF,TGTGCCACCAGCAGAGTAGGGATAGGCGCTGAAGCTTTCTTT
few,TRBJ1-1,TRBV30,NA,CAWSYRGNTEAFF,TGTGCCTGGAGTTATAGAGGGAACACTGAAGCTTTCTTT
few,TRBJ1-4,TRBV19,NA,CASGQSTNEKLFF,TGTGCCAGTGGACAATCAACTAATGAAAAACTGTTTTTT
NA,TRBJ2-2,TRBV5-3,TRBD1,CARSPPRTGVSPGELFF,TGTGCCAGAAGCCCACCGCGGACAGGGGTTTCCCCCGGGGAGCTGTTTTTT
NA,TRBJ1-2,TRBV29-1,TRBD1,CSVRTGLNGYTF,TGCAGCGTCCGGACAGGACTTAATGGCTACACCTTC
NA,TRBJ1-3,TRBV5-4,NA,CASSRDRNTIYF,TGTGCCAGCAGCAGGGACCGAAACACCATATATTTT
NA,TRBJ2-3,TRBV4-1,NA,CASSVSNTRGTDTQYF,TGCGCCAGCAGCGTAAGCAACACGAGAGGCACAGATACGCAGTATTTT
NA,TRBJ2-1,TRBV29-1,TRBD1,CSAEGQGANEQFF,TGCAGCGCTGAGGGACAGGGGGCGAATGAGCAGTTCTTC
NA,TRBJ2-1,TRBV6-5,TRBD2,CASSLILAGGSEQFF,TGTGCCAGCAGCCTGATATTAGCGGGGGGGAGTGAGCAGTTCTTC
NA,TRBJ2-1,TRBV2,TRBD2,CASRSGTSGGYNEQFF,TGTGCCAGCAGGTCCGGGACTAGCGGGGGGTACAATGAGCAGTTCTTC
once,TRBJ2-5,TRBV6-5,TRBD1,CASSRTGPLQETQYF,TGTGCCAGCAGTCGGACAGGCCCACTGCAAGAGACCCAGTACTTC
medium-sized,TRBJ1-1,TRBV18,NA,CASSGRLLNTEAFF,TGTGCCAGCTCCGGGCGGTTATTGAACACTGAAGCTTTCTTT
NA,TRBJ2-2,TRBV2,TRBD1,CASSYGTVNTGELFF,TGTGCCAGCAGCTACGGGACAGTAAACACCGGGGAGCTGTTTTTT
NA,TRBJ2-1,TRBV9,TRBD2,CASSARTSGVFNEQFF,TGTGCCAGCAGCGCGCGGACTAGCGGGGTCTTCAATGAGCAGTTCTTC
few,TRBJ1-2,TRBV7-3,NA,CASSRGPLADGYTF,TGTGCCAGCAGCCGGGGACCGTTGGCGGATGGCTACACCTTC
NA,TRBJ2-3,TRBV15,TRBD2,CATSSSGGADHTDTQYF,TGTGCCACCAGCAGTAGCGGGGGGGCTGATCACACAGATACGCAGTATTTT
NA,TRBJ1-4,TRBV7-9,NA,CASSSGQSINEKLFF,TGTGCCAGCAGCTCCGGACAGTCTATTAATGAAAAACTGTTTTTT
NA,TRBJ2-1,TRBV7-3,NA,CASSGGTANYNEQFF,TGTGCCAGCAGCGGCGGGACAGCCAACTACAATGAGCAGTTCTTC
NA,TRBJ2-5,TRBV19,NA,CASSITNQETQYF,TGTGCCAGTAGTATAACGAACCAAGAGACCCAGTACTTC
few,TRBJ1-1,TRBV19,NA,CASSMIYRTPEAFF,TGTGCCAGTAGTATGATATACCGGACTCCTGAAGCTTTCTTT
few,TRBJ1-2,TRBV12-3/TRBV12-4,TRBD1,CASSPTGVYGYTF,TGTGCCAGCAGTCCTACAGGGGTATATGGCTACACCTTC
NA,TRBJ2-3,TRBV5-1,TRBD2,CASSFTSGTQYF,TGCGCCAGCAGCTTCACTAGCGGAACGCAGTATTTT
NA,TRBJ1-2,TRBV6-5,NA,CASRPSGYGYTF,TGTGCCAGCAGACCTAGTGGCTATGGCTACACCTTC
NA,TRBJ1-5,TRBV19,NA,CASSPLGQSGQPQHF,TGTGCCAGTAGTCCACTAGGACAGTCCGGTCAGCCCCAGCATTTT
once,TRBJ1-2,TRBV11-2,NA,CASSFFGKRSGYTF,TGTGCCAGCAGCTTTTTCGGTAAAAGGTCTGGCTACACCTTC
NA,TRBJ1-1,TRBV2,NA,CASSETPNPLNTEAFF,TGTGCCAGCAGTGAAACCCCTAACCCCTTGAACACTGAAGCTTTCTTT
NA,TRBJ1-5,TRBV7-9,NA,CASSPVGNNQPQHF,TGTGCCAGCAGCCCGGTGGGGAATAATCAGCCCCAGCATTTT
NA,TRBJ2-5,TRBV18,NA,CASSPHLGETQYF,TGTGCCAGCTCACCACATCTCGGGGAGACCCAGTACTTC
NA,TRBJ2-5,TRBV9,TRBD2,CASSVAGGADGTQYF,TGTGCCAGCAGCGTAGCGGGAGGGGCCGACGGGACCCAGTACTTC
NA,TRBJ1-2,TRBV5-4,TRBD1,CASSFRTGSNYGYTF,TGTGCCAGCAGCTTTAGGACAGGGAGCAACTATGGCTACACCTTC
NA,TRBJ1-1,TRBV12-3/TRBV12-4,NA,CASSLGENTEAFF,TGTGCCAGCAGTTTAGGAGAGAACACTGAAGCTTTCTTT